This TCR beta chain was documented in a study of CD8+CD57+ T cells in acquired aplastic anemia. Profiling that covered TCR beta VDJ and CDR3 relied on genomic DNA as its template. TCRdb redid the calling of the reads with MiXCR, one entry per CDR3 protein. The profile shows under 200,000 distinct CDR3 sequences, roughly 50% of them singletons. With V trimmed by 0 bases and J by 1 base, 2 bases remained unmatched. The CDR3 contains 15 residues. Germline-derived CDR1 and CDR2 are SGHRS and YFSETQ. Only patients with CD8+CD57+ cell expansion on flow cytometry were chosen for sequencing. The V gene is TRBV5-1, the J gene TRBJ2-5, with 8 positions matching TRBD1. This receptor was identified in a human donor with aplastic anemia. The sample consisted of sorted CD4+, CD8+, or CD8+CD57+ T cells (not recorded which) from PBMCs. The CDR3 loop is CASSLDRGSQETQYF. The CDR3 DNA follows: TGCGCCAGCAGCTTGGACAGGGGGAGCCAAGAGACCCAGTACTTC.